Described below is a single T cell receptor (beta chain) sequence and its context. This specimen comes from a study of blood T cell repertoires in COVID-19. Here immunoSEQ multiplex PCR was the method, and the copy in TCRdb shows in-frame clones only, minus some. This table has approximately 130,000 clones, around 88% appearing once. Trimming removed 0 bases at V and 2 bases at J, with 10 bases between. CDR1 SGHRS and CDR2 YFSETQ come from the germline V gene. The CDR3 length is 15 residues. Sequencing was done on a sample of peripheral blood. The receptor comes from a man aged 80 or over with active or convalescent COVID-19. The gene calls are TRBV5-1 and TRBJ2-3; D ambiguous. The CDR3 here is CASSLARVDTDTQYF. The CDR3, as DNA: TGCGCCAGCAGCTTGGCTCGAGTCGACACAGATACGCAGTATTTT. Full variable domain (rest looked up from reference TRBV5-1 and TRBJ2-3): KAGVTQTPRYLIKTRGQQVTLSCSPISGHRSVSWYQQTPGQGLQFLFEYFSETQRNKGNFPGRFSGRQFSNSRSEMNVSTLELGDSALYLCASSLARVDTDTQYFGPGTRLTVL.